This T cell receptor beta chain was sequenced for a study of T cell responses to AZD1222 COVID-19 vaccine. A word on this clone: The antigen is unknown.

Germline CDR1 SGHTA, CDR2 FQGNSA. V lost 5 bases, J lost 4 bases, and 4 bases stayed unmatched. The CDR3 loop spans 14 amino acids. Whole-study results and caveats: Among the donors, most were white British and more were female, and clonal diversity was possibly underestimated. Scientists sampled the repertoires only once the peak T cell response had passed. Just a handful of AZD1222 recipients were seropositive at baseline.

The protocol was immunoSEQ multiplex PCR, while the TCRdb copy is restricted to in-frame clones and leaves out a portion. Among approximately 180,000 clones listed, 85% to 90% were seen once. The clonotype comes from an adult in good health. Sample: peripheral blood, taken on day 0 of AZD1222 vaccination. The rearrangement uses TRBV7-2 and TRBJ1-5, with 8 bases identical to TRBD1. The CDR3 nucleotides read TGTGCCAGCAGCCACCGGACAGGGAATCAGCCCCAGCATTTT. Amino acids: CASSHRTGNQPQHF. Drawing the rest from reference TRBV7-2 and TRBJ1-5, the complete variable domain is GAGVSQSPSNKVTEKGKDVELRCDPISGHTALYWYRQSLGQGLEFLIYFQGNSAPDKSGLPSDRFSAERTGGSVSTLTIQRTQQEDSAVYLCASSHRTGNQPQHFGDGTRLSIL.